The source of this T cell receptor beta chain is a study of Ad26.COV2.S vaccination and SARS-CoV-2 variants. Turning to the study itself: A participant enrolled in the COV1001 Ad26.COV2.S trial arm provided the sample.

Sequencing used immunoSEQ multiplex PCR; TCRdb keeps in-frame clones, though not all of them. The sample shows some 340,000 clones, 86% of them seen only once. Treatment defined: roughly 20 received Ad26.COV2.S at low or high dose, single or two shots; about 5 received placebo; per-sample allocation not given. Vaccine and placebo recipients were sampled on day 63 after the first injection. CDR1 MRHNA and CDR2 SNTAGT come from the germline V gene. The CDR3 has 13 residues. Trimming left V 6 bases short and J 7 bases short, with 10 bases between. The sample consisted of peripheral blood, taken in a trial of Ad26.COV2.S vaccine versus placebo. The chain couples TRBV6-4 to TRBJ1-6; no clear D gene. This receptor was taken from a person between 18 and 59 years old who received the Ad26.COV2.S COVID-19 vaccine or a placebo. CDR3 amino acids: CASSPSQNSPLHF. The CDR3 nucleotides are TGTGCCAGCAGCCCTAGCCAGAATTCACCCCTCCACTTT.